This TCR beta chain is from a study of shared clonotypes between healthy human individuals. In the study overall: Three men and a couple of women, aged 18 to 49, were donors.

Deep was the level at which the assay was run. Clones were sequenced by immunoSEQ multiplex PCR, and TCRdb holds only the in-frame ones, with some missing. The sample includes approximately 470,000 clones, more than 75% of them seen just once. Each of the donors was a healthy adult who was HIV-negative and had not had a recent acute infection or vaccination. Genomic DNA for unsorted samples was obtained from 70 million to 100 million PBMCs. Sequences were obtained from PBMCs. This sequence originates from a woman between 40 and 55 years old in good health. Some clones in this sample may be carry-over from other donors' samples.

CDR3 residues: CASSLPGPKYEQYF. CDR3 bases: TGTGCCAGCAGTTTGCCGGGACCCAAATACGAGCAGTACTTC. The chain recombines TRBV5-4 with TRBJ2-7; D tentatively reads TRBD1 or TRBD2 (5 bases each). Germline CDR1 and CDR2: SGHNT and YYREEE (reference sequence). The CDR3 runs 14 residues. Trimming cost V 5 bases and J 4 bases, with 16 bases left between them.